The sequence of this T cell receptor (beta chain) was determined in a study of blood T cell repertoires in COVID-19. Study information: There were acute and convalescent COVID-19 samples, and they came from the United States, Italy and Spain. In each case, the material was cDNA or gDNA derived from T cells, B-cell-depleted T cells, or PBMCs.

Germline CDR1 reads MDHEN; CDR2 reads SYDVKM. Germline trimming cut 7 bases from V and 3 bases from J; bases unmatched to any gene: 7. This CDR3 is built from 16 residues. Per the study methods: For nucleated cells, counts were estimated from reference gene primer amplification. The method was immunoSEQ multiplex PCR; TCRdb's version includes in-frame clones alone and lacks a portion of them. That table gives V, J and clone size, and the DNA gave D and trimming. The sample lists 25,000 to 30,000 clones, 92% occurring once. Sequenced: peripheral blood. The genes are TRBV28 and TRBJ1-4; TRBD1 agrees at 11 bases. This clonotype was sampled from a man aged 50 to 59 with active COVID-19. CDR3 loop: CASTGQGARANEKLFF. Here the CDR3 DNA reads TGTGCCAGCACAGGACAGGGGGCGAGGGCTAATGAAAAACTGTTTTTT.